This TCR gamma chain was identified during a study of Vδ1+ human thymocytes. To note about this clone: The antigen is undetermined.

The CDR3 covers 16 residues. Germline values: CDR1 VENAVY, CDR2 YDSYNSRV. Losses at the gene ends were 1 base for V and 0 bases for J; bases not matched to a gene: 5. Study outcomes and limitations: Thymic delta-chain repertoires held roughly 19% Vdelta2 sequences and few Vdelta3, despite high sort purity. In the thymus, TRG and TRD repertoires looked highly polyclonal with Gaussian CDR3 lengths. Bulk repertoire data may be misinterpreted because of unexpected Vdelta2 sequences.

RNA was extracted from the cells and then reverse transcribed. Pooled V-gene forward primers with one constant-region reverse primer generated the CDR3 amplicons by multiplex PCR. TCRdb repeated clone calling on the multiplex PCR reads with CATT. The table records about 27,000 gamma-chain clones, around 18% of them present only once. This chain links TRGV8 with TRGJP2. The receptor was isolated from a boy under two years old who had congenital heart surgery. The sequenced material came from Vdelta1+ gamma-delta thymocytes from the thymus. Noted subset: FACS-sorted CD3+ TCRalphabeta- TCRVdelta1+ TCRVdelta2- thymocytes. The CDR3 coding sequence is TGTGCCACCTGGGATAGTCCCAATAGTAGTGATTGGATCAAGACGTTT. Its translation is CATWDSPNSSDWIKTF.